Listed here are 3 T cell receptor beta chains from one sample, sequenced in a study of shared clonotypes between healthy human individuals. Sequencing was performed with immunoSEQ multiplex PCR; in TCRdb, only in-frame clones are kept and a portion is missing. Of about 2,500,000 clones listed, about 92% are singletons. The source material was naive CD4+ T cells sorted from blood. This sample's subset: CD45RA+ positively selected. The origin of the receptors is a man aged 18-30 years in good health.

The DNA for the CDR3 is TGTGCCAGCAGCTGGGGAACAAACACCGGGGAGCTGTTTTTT. It yields the protein CASSWGTNTGELFF. This rearrangement joins TRBV11-2 to TRBJ2-2; the D is unclear. This CDR3 contains 14 residues. V shed 4 bases and J shed 2 bases, with 8 bases lying between them. Germline CDR1 SGHAT, CDR2 FQNNGV.

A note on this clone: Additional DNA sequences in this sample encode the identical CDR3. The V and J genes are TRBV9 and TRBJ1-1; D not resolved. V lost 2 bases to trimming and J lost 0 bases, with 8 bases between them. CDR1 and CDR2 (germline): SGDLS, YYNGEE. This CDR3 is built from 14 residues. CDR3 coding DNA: TGTGCCAGCAGCGTTGCAGTTATGAACACTGAAGCTTTCTTT. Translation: CASSVAVMNTEAFF.

In nucleotides, the CDR3 is TGTGCCATATCAGACCCGGGACCTCCCTATTATGGCTACACCTTC. Protein product: CAISDPGPPYYGYTF. The chain combines TRBV28 with TRBJ1-2, with D perhaps matching TRBD1 (5 bases). V was shortened by 10 bases and J by 5 bases, with 23 bases between the two germline ends. The germline gives CDR1 MDHEN, CDR2 SYDVKM. CDR3 length: 15 amino acids.